This passage covers 2 T cell receptor beta chains from one sample sequenced in a study. TCRdb used MiXCR to reprocess the RT-PCR reads, holding one entry per CDR3 protein. The sample yields about 680,000 distinct CDR3 sequences, 14% seen once. The sequenced material came from memory CD4+ T cells from blood. All receptors come from a female donor in good health, serving as a healthy control.

This clonotype was seen only a few times. The V gene is TRBV7-2, the J gene TRBJ2-2; 9 nucleotides align to TRBD2. Trimming at V came to 5 bases and at J to 5 bases, leaving 9 bases not matched to a gene. The CDR3 runs 16 residues. Germline values: CDR1 SGHTA, CDR2 FQGNSA. CDR3 amino acids: CASSTFSGRRTGELFF. The CDR3 DNA reads TGTGCCAGCAGCACCTTTAGCGGGAGAAGGACCGGGGAGCTGTTTTTT.

V gene TRBV30 combines with J gene TRBJ1-2; D not resolved. Germline CDR1 GTSNPN, CDR2 SVGIG (reference sequence). The ends were cut back, 2 bases at V and 0 bases at J, with 13 bases in the middle. This CDR3 is built from 15 residues. The CDR3: CAWSLPVQPNYGYTF. In nucleotides, the CDR3 is TGTGCCTGGAGTCTCCCGGTTCAGCCTAACTATGGCTACACCTTC.